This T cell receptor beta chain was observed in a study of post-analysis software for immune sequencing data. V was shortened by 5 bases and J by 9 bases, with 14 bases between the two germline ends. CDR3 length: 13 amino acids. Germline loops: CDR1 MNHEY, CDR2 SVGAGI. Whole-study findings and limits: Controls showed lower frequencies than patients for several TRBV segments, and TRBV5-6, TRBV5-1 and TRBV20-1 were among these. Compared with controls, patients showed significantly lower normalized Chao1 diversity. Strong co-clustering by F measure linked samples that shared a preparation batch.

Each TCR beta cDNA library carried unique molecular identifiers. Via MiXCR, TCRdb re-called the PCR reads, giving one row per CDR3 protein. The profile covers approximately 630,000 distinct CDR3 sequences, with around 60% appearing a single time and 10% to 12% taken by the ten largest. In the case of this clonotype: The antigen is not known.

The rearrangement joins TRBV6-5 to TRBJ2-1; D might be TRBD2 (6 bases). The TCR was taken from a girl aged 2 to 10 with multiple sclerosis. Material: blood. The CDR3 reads CASSRRGGGEQFF. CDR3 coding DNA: TGTGCCAGCAGTCGGAGGGGCGGAGGTGAGCAGTTCTTC.